Each of the 28 T cell receptor beta chains below was sequenced from the same sample in a study of post-analysis software for immune sequencing data. Points from the study as a whole: TRBV5-6, TRBV5-1 and TRBV20-1 were among four or five TRBV segments more frequent in patients than controls.

Their recognized antigens are unknown. The TCR beta cDNA libraries contained unique molecular identifiers. TCRdb redid the calling of the PCR reads with MiXCR, one entry per CDR3 protein. The sample lists approximately 690,000 distinct CDR3 sequences; approximately 60% were seen once. What was sequenced was blood. The receptors come from a girl between 2 and 10 years old with multiple sclerosis.

A single count supports this clonotype. CDR3 nucleotide sequence: TGTGCCAGCAGTCCCTCGAAAATCGGGTTGGGGAATCCACCCCTCCACTTT. Translated: CASSPSKIGLGNPPLHF. This chain joins TRBV6-2 or TRBV6-3 and TRBJ1-6; no clear D gene. Germline CDR1 MNHEY, CDR2 SVGEGT. The CDR3 sequence is 17 residues long. Trimming cost V 5 bases and J 11 bases, with 25 bases left between them.

The rearrangement links TRBV7-6 to TRBJ2-1; 7 bases are shared with TRBD2. The CDR3 consists of 15 residues. CDR1 is SGHVS, CDR2 FNYEAQ, per germline. The J segment lost 5 bases and the V segment lost 5 bases, leaving 9 bases of the junction unmatched. The CDR3 here is CASSQTGTIDNEQFF. CDR3 in DNA: TGTGCCAGCAGCCAAACCGGGACTATAGACAATGAGCAGTTCTTC.

The genes are TRBV7-8 and TRBJ2-1; either TRBD1 or TRBD2 may fit D (5 bases each). V gave up 3 bases and J gave up 4 bases, with 16 bases separating them. The CDR3 consists of 16 residues. Germline loops: CDR1 SGHVS, CDR2 FQNEAQ. The CDR3 DNA sequence: TGTGCCAGCAGCTTGGCGAGGGGCGGGTTATACAATGAGCAGTTCTTC. Protein: CASSLARGGLYNEQFF.

The chain joins TRBV7-2 to TRBJ2-4, with D perhaps assigned TRBD1 or TRBD2 (5 bases each). Trimming pared 5 bases from V and 6 bases from J, leaving 11 bases between. CDR3 size: 13 residues. CDR1 and CDR2 from the germline V gene are SGHTA and FQGNSA. For the CDR3, the DNA is TGTGCCAGCAGCCCCGGGGCCCTAAACATTCAGTACTTC. Protein product: CASSPGALNIQYF.

Here the CDR3 reads CASSQVGQGQYF. The CDR3 nucleotides read TGCGCCAGCAGCCAAGTTGGGCAGGGACAGTATTTT. This chain connects TRBV4-3 to TRBJ2-3, with TRBD1 as a possible D gene (5 bases). V was shortened by 1 base and J by 12 bases, with 11 bases between the two germline ends. This CDR3 is 12 amino acids long. Germline CDR1 reads LGHNA; CDR2 reads YSLEER.

The chain recombines TRBV6-2 or TRBV6-3 with TRBJ2-4; 7 bases fit TRBD2. Germline assignment: CDR1 MNHEY and CDR2 SVGEGT. The CDR3 length is 15 residues. The ends lost 10 bases at V and 0 bases at J; junction bases unmatched: 9. CDR3 sequence (DNA): TGTGCCACCGAAAAAGCGGGGCTAGCCAAAAACATTCAGTACTTC. Translation gives CATEKAGLAKNIQYF.

V usage is TRBV7-9 and J usage is TRBJ2-6; D remains ambiguous. CDR3 length equals 17 residues. Germline assignment: CDR1 SEHNR and CDR2 FQNEAQ (reference sequence). Trimming pared 1 base from V and 1 base from J, leaving 11 bases between. Here the CDR3 reads CASSLDGFSSGANVLTF. Written as DNA, the CDR3 is TGTGCCAGCAGCTTAGACGGGTTCTCTTCTGGGGCCAACGTCCTGACTTTC.

The chain joins TRBV27 to TRBJ2-1; D is perhaps TRBD2 (7 bases). Germline V gives CDR1 MNHEY, CDR2 SMNVEV (reference sequence). V gave up 4 bases and J gave up 8 bases, with 15 bases separating them. The CDR3 contains 14 residues. Here the CDR3 DNA reads TGTGCCAGCAGTTATCCGGGGGGCGGGGATGAGCAGTTCTTC. Translating it yields CASSYPGGGDEQFF.

The rearrangement joins TRBV5-1 to TRBJ2-7; D perhaps matches TRBD1 (6 bases). The V gene lost 0 bases and the J gene lost 3 bases, with 10 bases spanning the gap. Looked up from germline, CDR1 is SGHRS and CDR2 is YFSETQ. The CDR3 runs to 14 residues. The CDR3 coding sequence is TGCGCCAGCAGCTTGGGGGACAACTTCTACGAGCAGTACTTC. Its translation: CASSLGDNFYEQYF.

The chain combines TRBV4-1 with TRBJ2-4; 9 bases line up with TRBD2. The germline CDR1 and CDR2 sequences are MGHRA and YSYEKL. The trim removed 1 base at V and 6 bases at J, leaving 7 bases unmatched. CDR3 length: 16 residues. The CDR3 DNA reads as TGCGCCAGCAGCCAAGGTAGCGGGGGCGCGATAAACATTCAGTACTTC. It is translated as CASSQGSGGAINIQYF.

The chain carries TRBV10-3 and TRBJ2-4; D is perhaps TRBD2 (6 bases). The J call may be in error: the DNA end matches TRBJ2-5 better. The CDR3 loop spans 13 amino acids. Germline lookup yields CDR1 ENHRY and CDR2 SYGVKD. CDR3 DNA sequence: TGTGCCATCAGTGCCGGTCGGGAGGAGACCCAGTACTTC. Translated, it gives CAISAGREETQYF.

The rearrangement joins TRBV24-1 to TRBJ2-3, with no clear D. The V end lost 0 bases, the J end lost 8 bases, and 8 bases lay between the germline ends. The germline V gene encodes CDR1 KGHDR and CDR2 SFDVKD. The CDR3 consists of 13 residues. The CDR3 region is CATSDLNAGTQYF. CDR3 nucleotides: TGTGCCACCAGTGATTTGAACGCAGGTACGCAGTATTTT.

The rearrangement uses TRBV9 and TRBJ2-3, with TRBD2 matching over 7 bases. V dropped 2 bases and J dropped 0; count of bases not matched to a gene: 12. The CDR3 extends over 18 amino acids. Looked up from germline, CDR1 is SGDLS and CDR2 is YYNGEE. The CDR3 sequence is CASSVAGEGLMSTDTQYF. CDR3 DNA sequence: TGTGCCAGCAGCGTTGCGGGAGAAGGCCTAATGAGCACAGATACGCAGTATTTT.

V usage is TRBV10-3 and J usage is TRBJ2-7; 15 nucleotides line up with TRBD2. J lost 6 bases, V lost 6 bases, and 12 bases had no gene match. This CDR3 comprises 17 residues. Germline V gene lookup returns CDR1 ENHRY and CDR2 SYGVKD. DNA of the CDR3: TGTGCCATCAGGGGACTAGCGGGAGGCTTAAGCTCAGGCGAGCAGTACTTC. Translated, it gives CAIRGLAGGLSSGEQYF.

This clonotype was recorded only once. V and J are TRBV6-2 or TRBV6-3 and TRBJ2-7; no clear D. With 6 bases removed from V and 7 bases from J, the gap between germline ends came to 16 bases. Per germline, CDR1 MNHEY and CDR2 SVGEGT. This CDR3 has 13 residues. As DNA, the CDR3 is TGTGCCAGCAGCCTTAGTGGACGACGTGAGCAGTACTTC. Protein product: CASSLSGRREQYF.

The chain employs TRBV10-2 and TRBJ2-1; D tentatively fits TRBD1 or TRBD2 (5 bases each). Germline CDR1 is WSHSY and CDR2 is SAAADI. This CDR3 region has 16 residues. Trimming took 5 bases from V and 4 from J, leaving 18 bases between them. For the CDR3, the DNA is TGCGCCAGCAGTATCAAGACAGAGGGGATTTACAATGAGCAGTTCTTC. Its protein is CASSIKTEGIYNEQFF.

The gene calls are TRBV20-1 and TRBJ1-4; TRBD1 matches at 10 bases. V shed 2 bases, J shed 6 bases, and the junction held 9 bases outside the gene matches. The CDR3 totals 16 residues. Germline V lookup: CDR1 DFQATT, CDR2 SNEGSKA (reference sequence). The CDR3, as DNA: TGCAGTGCTAGACGGACAGGGGGATTCGCTTATGAAAAACTGTTTTTT. Encoded protein: CSARRTGGFAYEKLFF.

The chain employs TRBV29-1 and TRBJ2-1; no reliable D call. The CDR3 has 15 residues. Germline V CDR1 and CDR2: SQVTM, ANQGSEA. V lost 1 base and J lost 4, with 14 bases in between. The DNA for the CDR3 is TGCAGCGTTGAAGGACCGATTACTGGATACAATGAGCAGTTCTTC. It codes for CSVEGPITGYNEQFF.

This clonotype has just a few counts. The CDR3 region is CSVEGVGTDTQYF. The CDR3 coding sequence is TGCAGCGTTGAAGGGGTAGGGACAGATACGCAGTATTTT. The rearrangement uses TRBV29-1 and TRBJ2-3; D is uncertain. Germline V gives CDR1 SQVTM, CDR2 ANQGSEA. Trimming took 1 base from V and 3 from J, leaving 8 bases between them. The length of the CDR3 is 13 residues.

The chain combines TRBV5-5 with TRBJ2-7; D may be TRBD2 (6 bases). CDR3 size: 12 residues. Germline CDR1 SGHKS, CDR2 YYEKEE (reference sequence). V was clipped by 0 bases and J by 6 bases, with 7 bases between them. CDR3 sequence: CASSLGGIEQYF. DNA of the CDR3: TGTGCCAGCAGCTTGGGCGGGATCGAGCAGTACTTC.

The rearrangement joins TRBV10-3 to TRBJ1-2; D remains unclear. The CDR3 totals 14 residues. V gave up 6 bases and J gave up 8 bases, with 19 bases separating them. Germline values: CDR1 ENHRY, CDR2 SYGVKD. CDR3 nucleotides: TGTGCCATCAGGGACGAGGGAACTACTGACGGCTACACCTTC. Translated, it gives CAIRDEGTTDGYTF.

This chain connects TRBV10-3 to TRBJ1-5; the match to TRBD1 covers 10 bases. Looked up from germline, CDR1 is ENHRY and CDR2 is SYGVKD. V trimming: 9 bases; J trimming: 0 bases; junction bases outside the gene matches: 20. This CDR3 has 20 residues. CDR3 amino acids: CAIVASVLDRGLYSNQPQHF. For the CDR3, the DNA is TGTGCCATAGTAGCGTCAGTGCTTGACAGGGGGCTCTATAGCAATCAGCCCCAGCATTTT.

The chain employs TRBV21-1 and TRBJ2-7; the table's D gene call, TRBD1, was not cross checked with the DNA. TRBV21-1 is an annotated pseudogene. The CDR3 spans 14 residues. CDR3 sequence (DNA): TGTGCCAGCAGCGGCCGGACAACAAACTACGAGCAGTACTTC. Translation: CASSGRTTNYEQYF.

The rearrangement links TRBV20-1 to TRBJ1-2; 9 bases map to TRBD1. The CDR3 is made up of 13 amino acids. In germline, CDR1 is DFQATT, CDR2 SNEGSKA (reference sequence). V trimming: 3 bases; J trimming: 4 bases; junction bases outside the gene matches: 3. DNA of the CDR3: TGCAGTGCTAGCACAGGGGGCGCCTATGGCTACACCTTC. Translated, it gives CSASTGGAYGYTF.

The gene calls are TRBV12-3 or TRBV12-4 and TRBJ2-1, with D perhaps matching TRBD2 (6 bases). Trimming shortened V by 3 bases and J by 10 bases, and 25 bases separated the two germline ends. The CDR3 totals 17 residues. The CDR3 DNA reads as TGTGCCAGCAGTTTTTGGGCCCCCGGGACTTCTCCTGGGGAGCAGTTCTTC. Translation gives CASSFWAPGTSPGEQFF.

V gene TRBV29-1 combines with J gene TRBJ2-3; D might be TRBD1 or TRBD2, each matching 5 bases. Germline assignment: CDR1 SQVTM and CDR2 ANQGSEA. The CDR3 totals 15 residues. V lost 4 bases to trimming and J lost 2 bases, with 16 bases between them. CDR3: CSVVWSGQPTDTQYF. CDR3 in DNA: TGCAGCGTTGTTTGGAGCGGACAACCCACAGATACGCAGTATTTT.

The J gene is TRBJ2-5, the V gene TRBV5-5; 10 bases align to TRBD2. In germline, CDR1 is SGHKS, CDR2 YYEKEE (reference sequence). CDR3 length equals 17 residues. Trimming at V came to 3 bases and at J to 1 base, leaving 9 bases not matched to a gene. In DNA form, the CDR3 reads TGTGCCAGCAGCTCGGCTAGCGGGAGTATCGTCCAAGAGACCCAGTACTTC. Translating gives CASSSASGSIVQETQYF. Together with reference TRBV5-5 and TRBJ2-5, the CDR3 gives the full variable domain: DAGVTQSPTHLIKTRGQQVTLRCSPISGHKSVSWYQQVLGQGPQFIFQYYEKEERGRGNFPDRFSARQFPNYSSELNVNALLLGDSALYLCASSSASGSIVQETQYFGPGTRLLVL.

This sequence joins TRBV10-3 and TRBJ1-2; D gene uncertain. The V gene's germline CDR1 is ENHRY and CDR2 SYGVKD. V gave up 6 bases and J gave up 2 bases, with 13 bases separating them. The CDR3 covers 14 residues. CDR3 in DNA: TGTGCCATCAGCGCTCGCCAGCCCAACTATGGCTACACCTTC. Protein: CAISARQPNYGYTF.